This T cell receptor beta chain was obtained from a study of blood T cell repertoires in COVID-19. Study context: The origin of the acute and convalescent COVID-19 samples was the United States, Italy and Spain. PBMCs, B-cell-depleted T cells, or T cells provided the cDNA or gDNA that made up the material.

Measured with immunoSEQ multiplex PCR; TCRdb has only the in-frame clones, and not every one. The data show tens of thousands of clones, with 70% to 90% seen just once and approximately 3.6% held by the top ten. Enrollment of patients from Seattle took place during active infection, with longitudinal follow-up. From germline, CDR1 is SGHAT and CDR2 FQDESV (reference sequence). The CDR3 has 15 residues. The V and J ends lost 1 base and 4 bases, in that order; junction bases with no gene match: 0. Sequencing was done on a sample of peripheral blood. The gene calls are TRBV11-1 and TRBJ2-2, with 10 bases identical to TRBD2. The sequence came from a woman aged 45 to 65 with COVID-19, enrolled during active disease. The CDR3: CASSLGTSGTGELFF. The CDR3 coding sequence is TGTGCCAGCAGCTTAGGGACTAGCGGCACCGGGGAGCTGTTTTTT. The whole variable domain, filled in from reference TRBV11-1 and TRBJ2-2, reads EAEVAQSPRYKITEKSQAVAFWCDPISGHATLYWYRQILGQGPELLVQFQDESVVDDSQLPKDRFSAERLKGVDSTLKIQPAELGDSAMYLCASSLGTSGTGELFFGEGSRLTVL.